This T cell receptor (beta chain) was documented in a study of PD-1 blockade in mismatch repair-deficient tumors. About the research overall: Patients had around 11 mismatch repair-deficient cancer types, all previously treated and progressing. Study-wide findings and caveats: Tumor-resident clones, often undetectable pretreatment in blood, expanded then contracted after pembrolizumab.

The TCR-sequenced patients were a few responders to pembrolizumab. Profiled with immunoSEQ multiplex PCR; TCRdb holds only in-frame clones, not every one. This sample has about 79,000 clones, with 70% to 90% found just once. Concerning this clone: Antigen specificity is unknown.

The sequence came from an adult with mismatch repair-deficient cancer. The input for sequencing was peripheral blood, taken 44 weeks after starting pembrolizumab.

The CDR3, as DNA: TGTGCCAGCAGCCTCGGTCAGCGGACTAGCGGCACAGATACGCAGTATTTT. Protein: CASSLGQRTSGTDTQYF. The chain is built from TRBV7-3 and TRBJ2-3, with 9 bases matching TRBD2. Losses at the gene ends were 5 bases for V and 1 base for J; bases not matched to a gene: 10. This CDR3 is built from 17 residues. Germline CDR1 and CDR2: SGHTA and FQGTGA.